This TCR beta chain was sequenced for a study of T-cell reconstitution after alpha-beta-depleted transplantation in children. Notes on the study in general: The origin of alpha-beta T cells about two months after transplant was reportedly several hundred expanded graft clones.

Note on this clonotype: What it binds is unknown.

Library preparation (for TCRbeta) was performed with unique molecular identifiers. MiXCR, run by TCRdb on the PCR reads, gives a single entry per CDR3 protein. The sample yields 530,000 or so distinct CDR3 sequences, approximately 30% seen once. There are 15 residues in the CDR3. V gave up 5 bases and J gave up 0 bases, with 13 bases separating them. Germline CDR1 is SGHTA and CDR2 is FQGTGA. The chain links TRBV7-3 to TRBJ1-2; no reliable D call. The input for sequencing was PBMCs, taken before TCRalphabeta/CD19-depleted stem cell transplant. The sequence came from a boy younger than two with Wiskott-Aldrich syndrome, due to receive a stem cell transplant. CDR3 nucleotides: TGTGCCAGCAGCGTGGACGGAGACTCTAACTATGGCTACACCTTC. This gives the protein CASSVDGDSNYGYTF.